This TCR beta chain was captured in a study of cytomegalovirus exposure and HLA in healthy donors. Remarks on this clone: Its matching antigen is unknown.

Primers included in the PCR were 60 Vbeta and 13 Jbeta primers. The data were produced by immunoSEQ multiplex PCR, yet TCRdb's version contains in-frame clones alone and is incomplete. The table shows about 120,000 clones, with roughly 78% occurring only once. Study conclusions and caveats: Immune exposure information available was restricted to CMV serostatus. Common viral pathogens (according to a later analysis) appeared linked to several of the most significant clusters. Investigators reported some 150 TCR beta chains as tied to cytomegalovirus. Researchers reported from a later analysis that most CMV-associated TCR beta chains appeared HLA-restricted.

Deletions cut 1 base from V and 1 base from J, with 7 bases between. From germline, CDR1 is MNHNS and CDR2 SASEGT. The CDR3 extends over 14 amino acids. Material: PBMCs. This chain uses TRBV6-1 with TRBJ2-5; possibly TRBD1 for D (6 bases). The sequence derives from a woman in her thirties in good health and CMV-seropositive. The CDR3 loop reads CASSEGTAQETQYF. The CDR3 region has the DNA TGTGCCAGCAGTGAAGGGACAGCCCAAGAGACCCAGTACTTC.